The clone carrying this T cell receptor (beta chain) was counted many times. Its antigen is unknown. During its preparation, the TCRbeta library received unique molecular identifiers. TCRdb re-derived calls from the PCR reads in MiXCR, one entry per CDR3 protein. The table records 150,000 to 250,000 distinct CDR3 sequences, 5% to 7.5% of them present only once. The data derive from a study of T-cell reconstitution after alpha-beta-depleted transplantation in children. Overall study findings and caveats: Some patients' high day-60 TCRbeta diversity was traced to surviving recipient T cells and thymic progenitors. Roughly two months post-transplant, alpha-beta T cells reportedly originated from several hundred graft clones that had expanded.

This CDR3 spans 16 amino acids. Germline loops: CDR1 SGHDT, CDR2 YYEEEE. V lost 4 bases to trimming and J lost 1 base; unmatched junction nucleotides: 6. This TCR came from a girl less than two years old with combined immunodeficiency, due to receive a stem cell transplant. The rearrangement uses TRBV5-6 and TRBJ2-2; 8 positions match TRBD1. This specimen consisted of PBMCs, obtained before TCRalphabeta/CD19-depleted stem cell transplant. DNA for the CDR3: TGTGCCAGCAGCCCAATTGGGACAGGGAACACCGGGGAGCTGTTTTTT. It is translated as CASSPIGTGNTGELFF.